This T cell receptor (beta chain) was recovered during a study of blood T cell repertoires in COVID-19. Study background: Specimens from acute and convalescent COVID-19 originated in the United States, Italy and Spain. In each case, the material was cDNA or gDNA derived from T cells, B-cell-depleted T cells, or PBMCs.

The CDR3 has 15 residues. Germline CDR1 and CDR2: SEHNR and FQNEAQ (reference sequence). The ends were cut back, 1 base at V and 7 bases at J, with 13 bases in the middle. Under the authors' procedure: Using reference gene primer amplification, nucleated cell counts were estimated. Repertoires were generated with immunoSEQ multiplex PCR, while TCRdb's copy carries only in-frame clones and drops some. V and J calls and clone size follow that table, whereas D and trimming were derived from the DNA. The repertoire holds over 90,000 clones, with about nine tenths as singletons. The source is a woman in her 70s with acute or convalescent COVID-19. The chain couples TRBV7-9 to TRBJ1-4, with D perhaps TRBD1 (5 bases). Sequenced material: peripheral blood. The CDR3 is CASSLVVLGGEKLFF. The CDR3 DNA sequence: TGTGCCAGCAGCTTAGTGGTCCTCGGGGGTGAAAAACTGTTTTTT.